This is a list of T cell receptor beta chains from one sample in a study of shared clonotypes between healthy human individuals. Generated by immunoSEQ multiplex PCR, the TCRdb table keeps only in-frame clones and is missing some. This table holds a few million clones, approximately 95% found once. The specimen sequenced was naive CD4+ T cells from PBMCs. The receptors shown here come from a man aged 18 to 35 in good health. Some clones in this sample may be carry-over from other donors' samples. Both conserved end residues are part of each CDR3.

v_call cdr3_aa
TRBV6-5 CASRTSFTGELFF
TRBV5-1 CASSSWTGGTDTQYF
TRBV4-1 CASSLSASYEQYF
TRBV18 CASSPLAGPQATETQYF
TRBV18 CASSPRTGRDQPQHF
TRBV7-3 CASSLVRDVEQFF
TRBV7-9 CASSPGTGSYEQYF
TRBV11-2 CASRHDTYEQYF
TRBV7-8 CASSLLRTSTYEQYF
TRBV6-5 CASSYSKWRTEAFF
TRBV10-3 CAIGDSGGNQPQHF
TRBV9 CASNPGQSSYNEQFF
TRBV2 CASERDSVATNYGYTF
TRBV27 CASSRTGPQGNYEQYF
TRBV5-1 CASSVLASNTGELFF
TRBV6-6 CASRASNQPQHF
TRBV6-1 CASGGLARETQYF
TRBV11-2 CASSHRDRVSDTQYF
TRBV7-9 CASSSRQGLNEKLFF
TRBV7-2 CASSLVQYEQYF
TRBV4-2 CASSQDAAPGGTEAFF
TRBV5-1 CASSLTASGNTIYF
TRBV4-1 CASSQDSPRAAYEQYF
TRBV30 CAWSVRRVHTEAFF
TRBV29-1 CSVVPPWGGNGYTF
TRBV6-1 CASRRGLAYEQFF
TRBV5-1 CASSSGQGEPNYGYTF
TRBV7-2 CASSLGRENTEAFF
TRBV7-8 CASSFEGRYTEAFF
TRBV30 CAWSLSTGATEAFF
TRBV27 CASSLGDSGLYNEQFF
TRBV21-1 CAVQVSGVGTYEQYF
TRBV5-4 CASTKRAPNTEAFF
TRBV5-6 CASRRTGLNSPLHF
TRBV7-3 CASSTQGLPTDTQYF
TRBV18 CASSPGQGNYEQYF
TRBV5-4 CASSLRERGNEQFF
TRBV14 CASSQVGGHEQYF
TRBV7-9 CAWDTVRYGYTF